These 21 T cell receptor beta chains came from one sample sequenced in a study of T cells in localized non-small cell lung cancer. Libraries were prepared by immunoSEQ multiplex PCR; TCRdb keeps only in-frame clonotypes and omits some of them. Among some 2,700 clones listed, approximately 25% were seen once. This sample comprised lung tumor tissue, obtained before any cancer treatment. All receptors derive from a female donor of 60 years or more with stage I lung adenocarcinoma.

The J gene is TRBJ2-5, the V gene TRBV18, with 9 bases matching TRBD2. Germline values: CDR1 KGHSH, CDR2 LQKENI. The CDR3 runs to 18 residues. Germline trimming cut 3 bases from V and 5 bases from J; bases unmatched to any gene: 16. The CDR3, as DNA: TGTGCCAGCTCACCGAGGTCTAATCTAGCGGGGACGGGTGAGACCCAGTACTTC. The encoded protein is CASSPRSNLAGTGETQYF.

A few counts support this clone. The gene calls are TRBV6-8 and TRBJ1-4; the D is unclear. Trimming shortened V by 2 bases and J by 7 bases, and 11 bases separated the two germline ends. The CDR3 runs 14 residues. Germline V gene sequence: CDR1 MNHGY, CDR2 SAAAGT. The CDR3 region has the DNA TGTGCCAGCAGTTACAGGGAGCTGGGTGAAAAACTGTTTTTT. Its translation: CASSYRELGEKLFF.

This clone is medium-sized (0.01 to 0.1%) by share. This chain uses TRBV6-8 with TRBJ2-2, with TRBD1 identical over 9 bases. The CDR3 extends over 15 amino acids. Germline-derived CDR1 and CDR2 are MNHGY and SAAAGT. With 6 bases clipped from V and 6 bases from J, the junction kept 8 bases outside the gene matches. In nucleotides, the CDR3 is TGTGCCAGCAGCCGGGACAGGGTATGGGCCGGGGAGCTGTTTTTT. Residues: CASSRDRVWAGELFF.

This clone appeared a few times. The chain links TRBV9 to TRBJ1-1, with TRBD1 matching 7 bases. Germline V gives CDR1 SGDLS, CDR2 YYNGEE. The CDR3 runs to 13 residues. V lost 9 bases and J lost 1; bases outside the gene matches: 6. CDR3 region: CATQGGRNTEAFF. CDR3 DNA: TGTGCCACCCAAGGGGGCAGGAACACTGAAGCTTTCTTT.

V and J are TRBV28 and TRBJ1-5; no reliable D call. The CDR3 loop spans 12 amino acids. The germline V and J ends were trimmed by 5 bases and 7 bases, with 9 bases remaining between them. Germline V gene sequence: CDR1 MDHEN, CDR2 SYDVKM. CDR3 bases: TGTGCCAGCAGTCCCCAAGGACAGCCCCAGCATTTT. Amino acid sequence: CASSPQGQPQHF.

This rearrangement joins TRBV11-3 to TRBJ2-7; TRBD1 might be the D (5 bases). This CDR3 spans 15 amino acids. V dropped 0 bases and J dropped 1 base, with 10 bases sitting between them. Germline V CDR1 and CDR2: SGHNT, YENEEA. CDR3 residues: CASSLEGRGSYEQYF. The CDR3 DNA follows: TGTGCCAGCAGCTTAGAGGGAAGGGGTTCCTACGAGCAGTACTTC.

This chain joins TRBV5-1 and TRBJ1-1, with a tentative D call TRBD1 (6 bases). The germline V gene has CDR1 SGHRS and CDR2 YFSETQ. V lost 4 bases to trimming and J lost 1 base, with 14 bases between them. This CDR3 region has 15 residues. This chain's CDR3 is CASSLGQLSNTEAFF. CDR3 in DNA: TGCGCCAGCAGCCTAGGACAGCTCTCGAACACTGAAGCTTTCTTT.

This clone has just a few counts. The chain uses TRBV28 and TRBJ1-1, with TRBD1 as a possible D gene (6 bases). Germline V gene data show CDR1 as MDHEN and CDR2 as SYDVKM. This CDR3 has 16 amino acids. The V end was cut by 4 bases, the J end by 8 bases, with 23 bases between. The DNA of the CDR3 is TGTGCCAGCAGTTCCATAGGGGGGCGCCTAAGAGCCGAAGCTTTCTTT. Its protein is CASSSIGGRLRAEAFF.

This clone was observed a handful of times. This rearrangement joins TRBV19 to TRBJ1-5, with TRBD1 matching over 9 bases. This CDR3 spans 15 amino acids. J was trimmed by 2 bases and V by 6 bases; bases with no gene match: 5. Germline assignment: CDR1 LNHDA and CDR2 SQIVND (reference sequence). DNA for the CDR3: TGTGCCAGTAGCCCGACAGGGGGTGGCAATCAGCCCCAGCATTTT. Its protein product is CASSPTGGGNQPQHF.

This clone was seen more than once but under ten times. The CDR3 extends 1 residue past the end of the read, so its final part is completed from the germline J gene. The chain is built from TRBV10-3 and TRBJ2-1; D not resolved. Looked up from germline, CDR1 is ENHRY and CDR2 is SYGVKD. Trimming pared 0 bases from V and 0 bases from J, leaving 12 bases between. The CDR3 totals 17 residues. CDR3 residues: CAISESHYLSSYNEQFF. The CDR3 bases that were read are TGTGCCATCAGTGAGTCTCACTACCTTAGCTCCTACAATGAGCAGTTC.

The chain couples TRBV19 to TRBJ2-1; D is unresolved. CDR1 and CDR2 (germline): LNHDA, SQIVND (reference sequence). The CDR3 loop spans 14 amino acids. V gave up 6 bases and J gave up 6 bases, with 15 bases separating them. CDR3 coding DNA: TGTGCCAGTAGGTATAGGGCGAATTCCAATGAGCAGTTCTTC. This sequence encodes CASRYRANSNEQFF.

The chain combines TRBV11-3 with TRBJ1-2; D gene uncertain. This CDR3 is built from 15 residues. V lost 5 bases and J lost 0, with 13 bases in between. CDR1 is SGHNT, CDR2 YENEEA, per germline. This chain's CDR3 is CASSALLRANYGYTF. The CDR3 DNA sequence: TGTGCCAGCAGCGCATTACTCCGAGCTAACTATGGCTACACCTTC. The full variable domain, in which reference TRBV11-3 and TRBJ1-2 provide the parts outside the CDR3, is EAGVVQSPRYKIIEKKQPVAFWCNPISGHNTLYWYLQNLGQGPELLIRYENEEAVDDSQLPKDRFSAERLKGVDSTLKIQPAELGDSAVYLCASSALLRANYGYTFGSGTRLTVV.

This clone is judged medium-sized. This sequence joins TRBV6-8 and TRBJ2-4; perhaps TRBD2 as D (6 bases). The CDR3 is made up of 17 amino acids. With 6 bases removed from V and 0 bases from J, the gap between germline ends came to 18 bases. Germline V lookup: CDR1 MNHGY, CDR2 SAAAGT. In nucleotides, the CDR3 is TGTGCCAGCAGACAACTCGGGACTCCCGTAGCCAAAAACATTCAGTACTTC. It specifies CASRQLGTPVAKNIQYF.

In its sample, this clone was seen a few times. The genes are TRBV6-8 and TRBJ1-1, with D tentatively TRBD1 (6 bases). This CDR3 is 15 amino acids long. Germline V CDR1 and CDR2: MNHGY, SAAAGT. V dropped 6 bases and J dropped 2 bases, with 16 bases sitting between them. The CDR3 sequence is CASRGVQGINTEAFF. The CDR3, as DNA: TGTGCCAGCAGAGGTGTTCAGGGGATCAACACTGAAGCTTTCTTT.

The gene calls are TRBV18 and TRBJ2-5, with a weak D call TRBD1 (6 bases). The germline gives CDR1 KGHSH, CDR2 LQKENI. The CDR3 covers 15 residues. V lost 4 bases to trimming and J lost 3 bases, with 15 bases between them. CDR3 DNA sequence: TGTGCCAGCTCACAATACAGGACAGCCGAAGAGACCCAGTACTTC. Translating it yields CASSQYRTAEETQYF.

By sample share, this clone is large. This chain links TRBV6-8 with TRBJ1-1, with 9 positions matching TRBD1. This CDR3 region has 15 residues. Germline V gives CDR1 MNHGY, CDR2 SAAAGT. Unmatched junction bases numbered 8, after V lost 5 bases and J lost 4 bases. The CDR3 protein is CASSGRDRVSTEAFF. The CDR3 DNA follows: TGTGCCAGCAGTGGGAGGGACAGGGTAAGCACTGAAGCTTTCTTT.

This clone occurred once. The rearrangement links TRBV19 to TRBJ1-2; possible D gene TRBD1, 5 bases. In germline, CDR1 is LNHDA, CDR2 SQIVND (reference sequence). Trimming took off 7 bases at V and 4 bases at J, with 13 bases between the two ends. The CDR3 totals 13 residues. The CDR3 protein is CASTPRDFYGYTF. The CDR3 nucleotides read TGTGCCAGTACCCCCCGGGACTTCTATGGCTACACCTTC.

This chain connects TRBV28 to TRBJ1-3; D possibly corresponds to TRBD1 (5 bases). Trimming shortened V by 8 bases and J by 4 bases, and 21 bases separated the two germline ends. This CDR3 spans 16 amino acids. Germline-derived CDR1 and CDR2 are MDHEN and SYDVKM. The CDR3 sequence: CASVRPGPQSGNTIYF. Here the CDR3 DNA reads TGTGCCAGCGTCAGACCGGGGCCTCAATCGGGAAACACCATATATTTT.

The chain uses TRBV19 and TRBJ1-1; 12 bases are a match to TRBD1. V gave up 3 bases and J gave up 10 bases; unmatched junction bases: 9. CDR1 is LNHDA and CDR2 is SQIVND in the germline V gene (reference sequence). This CDR3 spans 15 amino acids. The CDR3 sequence is CASSMGQGAYSVAFF. The CDR3 nucleotides read TGTGCCAGTAGTATGGGACAGGGGGCATATTCGGTAGCTTTCTTT.

This clone was counted a few times. The chain recombines TRBV9 with TRBJ2-3; D is unclear. Deletions cut 4 bases from V and 1 base from J, with 10 bases between. The CDR3 consists of 14 residues. Germline CDR1 and CDR2: SGDLS and YYNGEE. The chain's CDR3 is CASSPNPRTDTQYF. CDR3 DNA: TGTGCCAGCAGCCCCAATCCCCGCACAGATACGCAGTATTTT.

The rearrangement links TRBV18 to TRBJ1-1; maybe TRBD1 (6 bases). Germline V gene data show CDR1 as KGHSH and CDR2 as LQKENI. With 5 bases removed from V and 4 bases from J, the gap between germline ends came to 17 bases. The CDR3 consists of 15 residues. Here the CDR3 DNA reads TGTGCCAGCTCAGAACTAATCGGAGGGGGCACTGAAGCTTTCTTT. As protein: CASSELIGGGTEAFF.